The 13 T cell receptor beta chains listed next were all sequenced from one sample in a study of molecular identifiers for immune sequencing clone quantification. One entry per CDR3 protein, called by TCRdb with MiXCR from the PCR reads. The sample contains 8,800 or so distinct CDR3 sequences, 33% of which appear only once. Sample: naive CD8+ T cells from blood, with Jurkat cell RNA spiked in. Subset noted: FACS-sorted CD8+CD4-CCR7+CD45RA+ naive T cells. These receptors were collected from a human donor in good health. Some libraries in this study had Jurkat cell RNA spiked in.

The chain has TRBV24-1 and TRBJ2-3, with D possibly matching TRBD1 (5 bases). This CDR3 is 12 amino acids long. Trimming took 12 bases from V and 4 from J, leaving 13 bases between them. CDR1 and CDR2 (germline): KGHDR, SFDVKD. The CDR3 loop is CASQGGADTQYF. DNA for the CDR3: TGTGCCTCCCAGGGTGGCGCAGATACGCAGTATTTT.

This clonotype was observed a few times. This chain uses TRBV5-1 with TRBJ1-1; D is uncertain. V lost 4 bases to trimming and J lost 8 bases, with 9 bases between them. The CDR3 loop spans 11 amino acids. Germline CDR1 reads SGHRS; CDR2 reads YFSETQ. The CDR3 DNA sequence: TGCGCCAGCAGCCTGTTGGGGGAAGCTTTCTTT. Translated, it gives CASSLLGEAFF.

The genes are TRBV7-8 and TRBJ2-2; D uncertain. The germline CDR1 and CDR2 sequences are SGHVS and FQNEAQ. Trimming pared 2 bases from V and 7 bases from J, leaving 5 bases between. The CDR3 loop spans 12 amino acids. This CDR3 is CASSLSGGELFF. The CDR3 nucleotides are TGTGCCAGCAGCTTATCGGGCGGGGAGCTGTTTTTT.

The J gene is TRBJ2-2, the V gene TRBV7-6; no reliable D call. The germline gives CDR1 SGHVS, CDR2 FNYEAQ. Trimming left V 3 bases short and J 5 bases short, with 10 bases between. CDR3 length: 14 residues. In nucleotides, the CDR3 is TGTGCCAGCAGCTTTACAGCTTATACCGGGGAGCTGTTTTTT. It encodes CASSFTAYTGELFF.

The genes are TRBV19 and TRBJ2-3; D could derive from TRBD1 or TRBD2 (5 bases each). Germline loops: CDR1 LNHDA, CDR2 SQIVND (reference sequence). This CDR3 is 15 amino acids long. V lost 1 base and J lost 2, with 10 bases in between. CDR3 protein: CASSIGGGFTDTQYF. Written as DNA, the CDR3 is TGTGCCAGTAGTATAGGGGGCGGGTTCACAGATACGCAGTATTTT. Combining the CDR3 with reference TRBV19 and TRBJ2-3 gives the whole variable domain DGGITQSPKYLFRKEGQNVTLSCEQNLNHDAMYWYRQDPGQGLRLIYYSQIVNDFQKGDIAEGYSVSREKKESFPLTVTSAQKNPTAFYLCASSIGGGFTDTQYFGPGTRLTVL.

This chain links TRBV12-3 or TRBV12-4 with TRBJ2-5; D might be TRBD1 (6 bases). Trimming left V 3 bases short and J 4 bases short, with 12 bases between. CDR3 length: 14 residues. The DNA of the CDR3 is TGTGCCAGCAGTTTTTACAGGGTTGGAGAGACCCAGTACTTC. It codes for CASSFYRVGETQYF.

The chain joins TRBV4-2 to TRBJ2-2; the D gene is possibly TRBD1 (6 bases). V lost 0 bases and J 4 bases, leaving 6 bases between the germline ends. The germline V gene has CDR1 LGHNA and CDR2 YNFKEQ. This CDR3 contains 14 residues. The CDR3 is CASSQEQGTGELFF. The CDR3 nucleotides are TGTGCCAGCAGCCAAGAACAGGGCACCGGGGAGCTGTTTTTT.

The chain couples TRBV7-9 to TRBJ1-1; possibly TRBD1 for D (6 bases). This CDR3 comprises 14 residues. The germline V gene encodes CDR1 SEHNR and CDR2 FQNEAQ (reference sequence). The V end lost 7 bases, the J end lost 0 bases, and 12 bases lay between the germline ends. CDR3 coding DNA: TGTGCCAGCACGGGGGGCGTGATGAACACTGAAGCTTTCTTT. It yields the protein CASTGGVMNTEAFF.

The rearrangement links TRBV12-3 or TRBV12-4 to TRBJ2-5; D not certain. The length of the CDR3 is 13 residues. The V end was cut by 5 bases, the J end by 2 bases, with 9 bases between. CDR3 loop: CASSRIQQETQYF. The CDR3 coding sequence is TGTGCCAGCAGTCGTATCCAGCAAGAGACCCAGTACTTC.

The V and J genes are TRBV10-3 and TRBJ2-1; D is unresolved. The CDR3 spans 15 residues. Germline values: CDR1 ENHRY, CDR2 SYGVKD. V gave up 0 bases and J gave up 5 bases, with 11 bases separating them. The CDR3 DNA reads as TGTGCCATCAGTGAGTCTATAGCTGCTGACAATGAGCAGTTCTTC. Translating gives CAISESIAADNEQFF.

The chain recombines TRBV13 with TRBJ2-3, with D perhaps being TRBD1 or TRBD2 (5 bases each). The CDR3 runs 16 residues. V was shortened by 0 bases and J by 2 bases, with 12 bases between the two germline ends. The germline CDR1 and CDR2 sequences are PRHDT and FYEKMQ (reference sequence). In nucleotides, the CDR3 is TGTGCCAGCAGCTTAGGCGAGGGGAAGATCACAGATACGCAGTATTTT. Protein product: CASSLGEGKITDTQYF.

J is TRBJ2-3 and V is TRBV11-2, with 8 bases matching TRBD2. Germline V gene sequence: CDR1 SGHAT, CDR2 FQNNGV. The CDR3 is made up of 16 amino acids. J was trimmed by 4 bases and V by 6 bases; bases with no gene match: 12. The CDR3 nucleotides read TGTGCCAGCAGTCGTCCGGGACTAGGGGTATCAGATACGCAGTATTTT. Its translation is CASSRPGLGVSDTQYF.

This chain connects TRBV7-2 to TRBJ2-1; the match to TRBD1 covers 8 bases. Germline CDR1 and CDR2: SGHTA and FQGNSA. After removal of 2 bases from V and 9 bases from J, the junction contained 9 bases not matched to a gene. This CDR3 is built from 15 residues. DNA of the CDR3: TGTGCCAGCAGCTTACTTGGACAGGGCTATGTTGAGCAGTTCTTC. This translates into CASSLLGQGYVEQFF.